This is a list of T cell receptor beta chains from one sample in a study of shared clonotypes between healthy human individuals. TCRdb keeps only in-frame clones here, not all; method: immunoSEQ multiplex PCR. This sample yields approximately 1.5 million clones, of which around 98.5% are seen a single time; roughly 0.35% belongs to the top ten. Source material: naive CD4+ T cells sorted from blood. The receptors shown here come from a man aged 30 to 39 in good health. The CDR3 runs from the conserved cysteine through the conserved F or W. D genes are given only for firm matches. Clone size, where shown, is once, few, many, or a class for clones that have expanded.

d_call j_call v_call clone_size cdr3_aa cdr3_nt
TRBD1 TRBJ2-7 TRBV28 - CASSDIRDRYYEQYF TGTGCCAGCAGTGATATCCGGGACAGGTACTACGAGCAGTACTTC
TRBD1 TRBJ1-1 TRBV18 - CASSPDRGRVTEAFF TGTGCCAGCTCTCCGGACAGGGGAAGGGTCACTGAAGCTTTCTTT
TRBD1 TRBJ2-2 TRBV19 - CASRTGGTGELFF TGTGCCAGTAGAACAGGGGGCACCGGGGAGCTGTTTTTT
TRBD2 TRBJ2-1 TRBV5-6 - CASSLVGRAKIEQFF TGTGCCAGCAGCTTGGTCGGGAGGGCCAAGATTGAGCAGTTCTTC
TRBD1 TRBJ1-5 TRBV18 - CASSPNRGFGGQPQHF TGTGCCAGCTCACCAAACAGGGGGTTCGGCGGTCAGCCCCAGCATTTT
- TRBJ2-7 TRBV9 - CASSVEGLGEQYF TGTGCCAGCAGCGTAGAGGGGCTAGGGGAGCAGTACTTC
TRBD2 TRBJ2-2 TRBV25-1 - CASSEWGTSVGELFF TGTGCCAGCAGTGAATGGGGGACTAGTGTAGGGGAGCTGTTTTTT
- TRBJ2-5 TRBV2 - CASSRVQETQYF TGTGCCAGCAGCAGGGTCCAAGAGACCCAGTACTTC
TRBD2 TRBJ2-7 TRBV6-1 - CASSVKREGEQYF TGTGCCAGCAGTGTGAAGCGGGAAGGCGAGCAGTACTTC
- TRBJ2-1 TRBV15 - CATSSDRGSTYNEQFF TGTGCCACCAGCAGTGATCGGGGGTCCACCTACAATGAGCAGTTCTTC
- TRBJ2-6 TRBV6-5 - CASSYSRVPGANVLTF TGTGCCAGCAGTTACTCCCGGGTCCCCGGGGCCAACGTCCTGACTTTC
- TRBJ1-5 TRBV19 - CATHPEWTFLHSNQPQHF TGTGCCACCCACCCCGAATGGACCTTCTTACATAGCAATCAGCCCCAGCATTTT
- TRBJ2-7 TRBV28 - CASSSSSGRDYEQYF -
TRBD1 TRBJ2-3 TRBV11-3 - CASSVGQGASTDTQYF TGTGCCAGCAGCGTAGGACAGGGGGCGAGCACAGATACGCAGTATTTT
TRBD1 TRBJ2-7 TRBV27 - CASSLIGARTGEYF TGTGCCAGCAGTTTAATTGGAGCCAGGACAGGGGAGTACTTC
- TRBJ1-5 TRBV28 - CASSLSRVQPQHF TGTGCCAGCAGTTTATCCAGGGTTCAGCCCCAGCATTTT
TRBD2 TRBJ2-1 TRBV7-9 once CASSFSLAGGFFSYNEQFF TGTGCCAGCAGCTTCTCGCTAGCGGGAGGGTTTTTCTCCTACAATGAGCAGTTCTTC
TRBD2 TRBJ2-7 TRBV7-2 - CASSLILAGGYEQYF TGTGCCAGCAGCTTAATTCTAGCGGGAGGTTACGAGCAGTACTTC
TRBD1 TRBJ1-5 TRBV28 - CASSLVGGQHYSNQPQHF TGTGCCAGCAGTTTGGTTGGGGGACAGCATTATAGCAATCAGCCCCAGCATTTT
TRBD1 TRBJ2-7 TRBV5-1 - CASSLVGQGNEQYF TGCGCCAGCAGCTTGGTGGGACAGGGAAACGAGCAGTACTTC
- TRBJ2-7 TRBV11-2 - CASSLNRPLSYEQYF TGTGCCAGCAGCTTAAACAGGCCTCTATCCTACGAGCAGTACTTC
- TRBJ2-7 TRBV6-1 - CASNPGTSSYEQYF TGTGCCAGCAATCCCGGGACGAGTTCCTACGAGCAGTACTTC
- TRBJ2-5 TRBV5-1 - CASSQGEETQYF TGCGCCAGCAGCCAAGGGGAAGAGACCCAGTACTTC
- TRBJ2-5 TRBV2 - CASSELTGLETQYF TGTGCCAGCAGTGAATTAACAGGGCTAGAGACCCAGTACTTC
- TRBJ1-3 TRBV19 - CASSTDTFTGNTIYF TGTGCCAGTAGTACTGACACGTTCACTGGAAACACCATATATTTT
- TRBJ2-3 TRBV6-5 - CASSYRGGSTDTQYF TGTGCCAGCAGTTACCGAGGTGGGAGCACAGATACGCAGTATTTT
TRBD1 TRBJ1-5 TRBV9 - CASSVGTGINQPQHF TGTGCCAGCAGCGTAGGGACAGGTATAAATCAGCCCCAGCATTTT
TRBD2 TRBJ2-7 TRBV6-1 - CASSVSGMGSYEQYF TGTGCCAGCAGTGTTAGCGGGATGGGTTCCTACGAGCAGTACTTC
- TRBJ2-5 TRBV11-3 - CASSLDSSEETQYF TGTGCCAGCAGCTTAGATTCAAGCGAAGAGACCCAGTACTTC
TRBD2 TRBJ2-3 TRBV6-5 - CASSSWTGGSDTQYF TGTGCCAGCAGTTCTTGGACGGGGGGATCCGATACGCAGTATTTT
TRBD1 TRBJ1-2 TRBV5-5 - CASSLDRNYGYTF TGTGCCAGCAGTTTGGACAGGAACTATGGCTACACCTTC
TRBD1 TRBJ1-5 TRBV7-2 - CATRQGQSNQPQHF TGTGCCACAAGACAGGGGCAGAGCAATCAGCCCCAGCATTTT
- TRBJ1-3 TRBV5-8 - CASSLDRRNTIYF TGTGCCAGCAGCTTGGACAGGAGAAACACCATATATTTT
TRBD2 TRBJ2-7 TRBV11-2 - CASSSLAEGLYEQYF TGTGCCAGCAGCTCCCTAGCGGAGGGGTTATACGAGCAGTACTTC
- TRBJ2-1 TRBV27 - CASSLLTRFDYNEQFF TGTGCCAGCAGTTTATTGACTCGTTTCGACTACAATGAGCAGTTCTTC
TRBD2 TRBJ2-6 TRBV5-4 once CASSLPGVAGQPSGANVLTF TGTGCCAGCAGCCTGCCGGGGGTAGCGGGACAACCCTCTGGGGCCAACGTCCTGACTTTC
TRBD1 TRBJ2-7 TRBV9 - CASSPGQGGHEQYF TGTGCCAGCAGCCCGGGACAGGGAGGCCACGAGCAGTACTTC
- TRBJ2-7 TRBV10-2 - CASNPGSTYEQYF TGCGCCAGCAACCCGGGATCTACTTACGAGCAGTACTTC
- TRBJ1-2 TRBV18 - CASSPVGRADGYTF TGTGCCAGCTCACCAGTCGGGAGGGCGGATGGCTACACCTTC
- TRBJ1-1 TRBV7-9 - CASSYENTEAFF TGTGCCAGCAGCTATGAGAACACTGAAGCTTTCTTT
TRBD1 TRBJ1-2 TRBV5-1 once CASSSGTGGAYYGYTF TGCGCCAGCAGTTCCGGGACAGGGGGCGCGTACTATGGCTACACCTTC
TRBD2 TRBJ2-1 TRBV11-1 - CASSSSGRALDEQFF TGTGCCAGCAGCTCGAGCGGGAGGGCCTTGGATGAGCAGTTCTTC
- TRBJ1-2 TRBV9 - CASSRDFYGYTF TGTGCCAGCAGCCGGGACTTCTATGGCTACACCTTC